This TCR beta chain was identified during a study of blood T cells in healthy people across ages. Whole-study findings and limits: Strong correlation existed between TCR beta diversity and naive T cell percentage.

As concerns this clonotype: Its antigen remains unknown.

Primers used in a second PCR of about 7 to 12 cycles were a sample-barcoded 5' primer and a J-beta primer mix. MiXCR, applied by TCRdb to the 5' RACE reads, yields one record per CDR3 protein. The sample gives hundreds of thousands of distinct CDR3 sequences, 58% of which show up once; 30% to 40% is in the top ten. V was trimmed by 2 bases and J by 4 bases, leaving 15 bases between them. Germline loops: CDR1 KGHSH, CDR2 LQKENI. This CDR3 comprises 15 residues. The clonotype comes from a man aged 60 to 69 in good health. The rearrangement links TRBV18 to TRBJ2-7; D is undetermined. The specimen was blood. CDR3 nucleotide sequence: TGTGCCAGCTCACCAGTTCAAGGATCTCGATACGAGCAGTACTTC. This sequence encodes CASSPVQGSRYEQYF.